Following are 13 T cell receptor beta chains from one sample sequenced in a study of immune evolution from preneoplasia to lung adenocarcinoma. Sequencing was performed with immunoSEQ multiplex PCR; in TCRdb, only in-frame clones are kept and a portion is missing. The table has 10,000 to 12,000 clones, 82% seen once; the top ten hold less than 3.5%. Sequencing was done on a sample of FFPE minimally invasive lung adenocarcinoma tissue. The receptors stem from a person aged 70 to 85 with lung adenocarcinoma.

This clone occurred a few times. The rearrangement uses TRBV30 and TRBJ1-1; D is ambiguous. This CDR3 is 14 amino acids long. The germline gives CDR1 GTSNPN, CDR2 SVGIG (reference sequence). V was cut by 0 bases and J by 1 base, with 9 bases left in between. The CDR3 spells CAWSVGQRNTEAFF. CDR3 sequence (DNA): TGTGCCTGGAGTGTAGGCCAGAGGAACACTGAAGCTTTCTTT.

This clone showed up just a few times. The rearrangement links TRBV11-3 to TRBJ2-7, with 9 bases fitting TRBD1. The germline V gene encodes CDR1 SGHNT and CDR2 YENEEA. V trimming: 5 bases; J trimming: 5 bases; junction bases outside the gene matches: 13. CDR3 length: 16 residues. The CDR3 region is CASSRLLLDRGHEQYF. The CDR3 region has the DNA TGTGCCAGCAGCCGTTTACTTCTGGACAGGGGCCACGAGCAGTACTTC.

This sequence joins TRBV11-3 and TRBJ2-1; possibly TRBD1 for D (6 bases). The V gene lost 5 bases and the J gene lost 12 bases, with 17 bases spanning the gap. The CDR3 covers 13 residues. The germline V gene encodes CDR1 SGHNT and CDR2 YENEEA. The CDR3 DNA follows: TGTGCCAGCAGCGGGACCTCGGACAGCCGGCAGTTCTTC. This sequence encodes CASSGTSDSRQFF.

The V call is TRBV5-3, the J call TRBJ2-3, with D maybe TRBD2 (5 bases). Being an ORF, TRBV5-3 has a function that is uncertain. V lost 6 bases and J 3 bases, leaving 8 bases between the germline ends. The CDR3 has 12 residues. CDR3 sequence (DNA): TGTGCCAGAAAGCCGGGGACAGATACGCAGTATTTT. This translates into CARKPGTDTQYF.

In DNA, the CDR3 is TGTGCCAGCAGCTTAGGGGGGAAGGTCTACGAGCAGTACTTC. Translated, it gives CASSLGGKVYEQYF. This chain uses TRBV11-1 with TRBJ2-7, with D perhaps assigned TRBD1 or TRBD2 (5 bases each). The V end lost 1 base, the J end lost 3 bases, and 10 bases lay between the germline ends. This CDR3 is built from 14 residues. From germline, CDR1 is SGHAT and CDR2 FQDESV (reference sequence).

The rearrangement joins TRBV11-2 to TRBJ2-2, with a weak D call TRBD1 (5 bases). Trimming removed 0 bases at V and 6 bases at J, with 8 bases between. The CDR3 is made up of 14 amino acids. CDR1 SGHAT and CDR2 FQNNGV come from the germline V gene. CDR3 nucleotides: TGTGCCAGCAGCTTAGATCTGGGGCCCGGGGAGCTGTTTTTT. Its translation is CASSLDLGPGELFF.

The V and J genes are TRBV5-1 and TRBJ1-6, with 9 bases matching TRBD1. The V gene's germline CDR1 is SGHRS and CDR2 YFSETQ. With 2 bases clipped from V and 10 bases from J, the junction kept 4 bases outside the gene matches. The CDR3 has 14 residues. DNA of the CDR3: TGCGCCAGCAGCTTAGGACAGGGGCACTCACCCCTCCACTTT. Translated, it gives CASSLGQGHSPLHF.

The CDR3 reads CASSFVDRSLYGYTF. The CDR3, as DNA: TGTGCCAGCAGCTTTGTTGACAGGTCGCTCTATGGCTACACCTTC. This chain links TRBV5-6 with TRBJ1-2; weak D call: TRBD1 (6 bases). The length of the CDR3 is 15 residues. Germline V gives CDR1 SGHDT, CDR2 YYEEEE. The V gene lost 2 bases and the J gene lost 4 bases, with 15 bases spanning the gap.

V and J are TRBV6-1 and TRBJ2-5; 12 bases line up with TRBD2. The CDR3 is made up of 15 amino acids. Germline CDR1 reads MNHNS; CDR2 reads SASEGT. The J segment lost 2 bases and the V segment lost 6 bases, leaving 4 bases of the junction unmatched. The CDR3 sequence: CASSWGLAGQETQYF. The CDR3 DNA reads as TGTGCCAGCAGCTGGGGACTAGCGGGTCAAGAGACCCAGTACTTC.

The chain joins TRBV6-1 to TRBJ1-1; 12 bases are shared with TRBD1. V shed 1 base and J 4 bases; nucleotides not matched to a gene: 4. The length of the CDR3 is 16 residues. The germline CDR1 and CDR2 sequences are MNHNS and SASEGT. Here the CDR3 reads CASSEEGQGAGTEAFF. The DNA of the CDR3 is TGTGCCAGCAGTGAAGAGGGACAGGGGGCCGGCACTGAAGCTTTCTTT.

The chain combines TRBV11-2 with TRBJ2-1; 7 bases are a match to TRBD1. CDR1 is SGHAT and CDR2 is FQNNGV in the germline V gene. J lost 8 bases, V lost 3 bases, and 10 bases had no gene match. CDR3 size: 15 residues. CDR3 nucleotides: TGTGCCAGCAGCTTCCACCGGACAGGTAACGATGAGCAGTTCTTC. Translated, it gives CASSFHRTGNDEQFF.

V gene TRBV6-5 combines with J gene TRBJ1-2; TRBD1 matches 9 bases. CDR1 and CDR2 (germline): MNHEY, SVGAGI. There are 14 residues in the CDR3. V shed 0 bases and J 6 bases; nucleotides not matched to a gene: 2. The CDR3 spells CASSYSGQGNGYTF. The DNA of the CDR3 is TGTGCCAGCAGTTACTCAGGACAGGGGAATGGCTACACCTTC.

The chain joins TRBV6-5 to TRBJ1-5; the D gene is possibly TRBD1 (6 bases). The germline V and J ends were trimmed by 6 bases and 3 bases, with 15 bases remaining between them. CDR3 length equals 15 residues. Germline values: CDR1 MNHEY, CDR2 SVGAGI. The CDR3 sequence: CASSPRQDYNQPQHF. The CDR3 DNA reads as TGTGCCAGCAGCCCCCGACAGGACTACAATCAGCCCCAGCATTTT.